A selection of T cell receptor beta chains follows, all from one sample in a study of blood T cell repertoires in COVID-19. Produced via immunoSEQ multiplex PCR; TCRdb's table is partial and in-frame only. The sample has 180,000 or so clones, over 80% seen once. What was sequenced was PBMCs or T cells enriched from blood (not recorded which). The source of these receptors is a woman in her sixties who had recovered from COVID-19. The CDR3 runs from the conserved cysteine through the conserved F or W. The order of the fields is clone size, D gene, V gene, J gene, CDR3 protein, CDR3 DNA. The D gene is left open where the match is weak. A clone size is listed for some rows: how often the clone was seen (once, few, many), or a class if it is expanded.

once	.	TRBV11-2	TRBJ1-2	CASSLDSAAYGYTF	TGTGCCAGCAGCTTAGATTCAGCGGCCTATGGCTACACCTTC
.	.	TRBV11-2	TRBJ2-7	CASSLGRDSRGWGEQYF	TGTGCCAGCAGCTTAGGTCGGGACTCCAGAGGGTGGGGAGAGCAGTACTTC
.	.	TRBV21-1	TRBJ2-2	CASSIDRGDGELFF	TGTGCCAGCAGCATCGACAGGGGGGACGGGGAGCTGTTTTTT
.	.	TRBV19	TRBJ1-5	CASSIRGGVGQPQHF	TGTGCCAGTAGTATACGAGGGGGAGTGGGTCAGCCCCAGCATTTT
.	.	TRBV19	TRBJ1-3	CASTTKGVVEVGNTIYF	TGTGCCAGTACCACGAAAGGGGTCGTGGAAGTGGGAAACACCATATATTTT
few	.	TRBV19	TRBJ2-7	CASSMRGDLGSYEQYF	TGTGCCAGTAGTATGCGCGGGGACCTAGGTTCCTACGAGCAGTACTTC
.	TRBD1	TRBV28	TRBJ1-2	CASLTGGRGYTF	TGTGCCAGCCTGACAGGGGGTCGAGGCTACACCTTC
.	TRBD2	TRBV18	TRBJ2-7	CASSLLADAYEQYF	TGTGCCAGCTCACTACTAGCGGATGCCTACGAGCAGTACTTC
.	.	TRBV28	TRBJ2-7	CASSDRPYEQYF	TGTGCCAGCAGTGACAGGCCCTACGAGCAGTACTTC
.	TRBD1	TRBV5-1	TRBJ2-5	CASSPGGQGRETQYF	TGCGCCAGCAGCCCGGGGGGACAGGGGCGAGAGACCCAGTACTTC
once	TRBD1	TRBV3-1/TRBV3-2	TRBJ1-2	CASSQGGTGTSGYTF	TGTGCCAGCAGCCAAGGGGGGACAGGGACGAGTGGCTACACCTTC
.	.	TRBV27	TRBJ1-1	CASSATQGFTEAFF	TGTGCCAGCAGCGCCACCCAGGGATTTACTGAAGCTTTCTTT
.	TRBD1	TRBV23-1	TRBJ1-2	CASSQNWDRANYGYTF	TGCGCCAGCAGTCAGAACTGGGACAGAGCTAACTATGGCTACACCTTC
once	TRBD1	TRBV4-1	TRBJ1-6	CASSQGTGQDSPLHF	TGCGCCAGCAGCCAAGGGACAGGTCAGGATTCACCCCTCCACTTT
.	TRBD1	TRBV3-1/TRBV3-2	TRBJ1-2	CASSPSTGLYGYTF	TGTGCCAGCAGCCCGTCGACAGGGCTCTATGGCTACACCTTC
.	TRBD2	TRBV15	TRBJ2-3	CATSRMKAGGADTQYF	TGTGCCACCAGCAGGATGAAAGCGGGGGGGGCAGATACGCAGTATTTT
.	TRBD1	TRBV29-1	TRBJ1-4	CSVSGTGGSKLFF	TGCAGCGTTTCCGGGACAGGGGGCTCAAAACTGTTTTTT
.	.	TRBV19	TRBJ1-5	CASSHEGGNQPQHF	TGTGCCAGTAGTCATGAGGGGGGGAACCAGCCCCAGCATTTT
.	.	TRBV7-2	TRBJ1-3	CASSLVPGSGNTIYF	TGTGCCAGCAGCTTAGTTCCAGGCTCTGGAAACACCATATATTTT
.	TRBD1	TRBV19	TRBJ2-7	CASSSQTGVEQYF	TGTGCCAGTAGTAGCCAAACAGGGGTCGAGCAGTACTTC
.	.	TRBV5-1	TRBJ2-3	CASRPMTSTDTQYF	TGCGCCAGCCGGCCGATGACTAGCACAGATACGCAGTATTTT
.	TRBD1	TRBV27	TRBJ1-2	CASRPRTGILYGYTF	TGTGCCAGCAGGCCCAGGACAGGGATTCTCTATGGCTACACCTTC
few	TRBD1	TRBV11-2	TRBJ1-1	CASTNWRQGALRAFF	TGTGCCAGCACCAATTGGAGGCAGGGGGCACTACGAGCTTTCTTT
.	.	TRBV3-1/TRBV3-2	TRBJ1-6	CASSQDRGSSPLHF	TGTGCCAGCAGCCAAGATAGGGGTAGTTCACCCCTCCACTTT
once	.	TRBV3-1/TRBV3-2	TRBJ2-7	CASSQDFATISYEQYF	TGTGCCAGCAGCCAAGATTTCGCTACTATCAGTTACGAGCAGTACTTC
few	TRBD1	TRBV11-2	TRBJ2-7	CASSLGGGASYEQYF	TGTGCCAGCAGCTTAGGAGGGGGCGCCTCCTACGAGCAGTACTTC
.	.	TRBV5-1	TRBJ1-5	CASSEGPGGNQPQHF	TGCGCCAGCAGCGAAGGACCAGGAGGTAATCAGCCCCAGCATTTT
.	TRBD2	TRBV10-3	TRBJ2-7	CAISERASGGAYEQYF	TGTGCCATCAGTGAGAGGGCTAGCGGGGGGGCCTACGAGCAGTACTTC
many	.	TRBV3-1/TRBV3-2	TRBJ1-2	CASSQDLGGHGYTF	TGTGCCAGCAGCCAAGATTTGGGGGGGCATGGCTACACCTTC
.	.	TRBV7-2	TRBJ2-1	CASSLGGGSYNEQFF	TGTGCCAGCAGCTTAGGAGGGGGCTCCTACAATGAGCAGTTCTTC
.	TRBD1	TRBV24-1	TRBJ1-2	CATSDPTGAEGYTF	TGTGCCACCAGTGACCCGACAGGGGCAGAGGGCTACACCTTC
once	.	TRBV28	TRBJ2-1	CASSSGAGYNEQFF	TGTGCCAGCAGTTCAGGGGCAGGGTACAATGAGCAGTTCTTC
.	.	TRBV6-1	TRBJ1-1	CASSEKGNRENTEAFF	TGTGCCAGCAGTGAAAAAGGAAACAGGGAGAACACTGAAGCTTTCTTT
few	TRBD1	TRBV3-1/TRBV3-2	TRBJ2-7	CASSGGTGKAGGYEQYF	TGTGCCAGCAGCGGCGGGACAGGTAAAGCCGGGGGCTACGAGCAGTACTTC
.	.	TRBV29-1	TRBJ2-2	CSARGTGELFF	TGCAGCGCAAGGGGGACCGGGGAGCTGTTTTTT
.	.	TRBV5-1	TRBJ2-2	CASSSAPSVANTGELFF	TGCGCCAGCAGCTCGGCCCCTAGCGTCGCGAACACCGGGGAGCTGTTTTTT
.	.	TRBV21-1	TRBJ1-5	CASSKPGHSNQPQHF	TGTGCCAGCAGCAAACCAGGCCATAGCAATCAGCCCCAGCATTTT
.	TRBD2	TRBV7-2	TRBJ2-3	CASSPRLAGDTQYF	TGTGCCAGCAGCCCAAGACTAGCGGGGGATACGCAGTATTTT
.	.	TRBV20-1	TRBJ1-1	CSASHRVNTEAFF	TGCAGTGCTAGTCACAGGGTGAACACTGAAGCTTTCTTT
few	.	TRBV27	TRBJ1-3	CASSQTGRATGNTIYF	TGTGCCAGCAGTCAAACAGGCCGAGCTACTGGAAACACCATATATTTT
.	TRBD1	TRBV7-2	TRBJ2-7	CASSSPGTGRYEQYF	TGTGCCAGCAGCAGCCCCGGGACAGGGAGATACGAGCAGTACTTC
.	TRBD1	TRBV24-1	TRBJ1-5	CATSDHGTGGEDQPQHF	TGTGCCACCAGTGACCATGGGACAGGGGGCGAAGATCAGCCCCAGCATTTT